This T cell receptor beta chain was identified during a study of low-dose radiotherapy and immunotherapy resistance in tumors. Turning to the study itself: A dose of 0.5 Gy per fraction was delivered to Cohort 1 every 2 weeks, for a total of 6.5 Gy.

The time point: after trial treatment. This sample's treatment: LDRT plus nivolumab, ipilimumab, low-dose cyclophosphamide and aspirin (RACIN trial). cDNA synthesis used a TRAV/TRBV-specific primer set for both chains. TCR amplification involved 20 PCR cycles with a constant-region primer and V-primer adapter. Each CDR3 protein gets one entry after TCRdb re-called the reads with MiXCR. Seen here are 35,000 to 50,000 distinct CDR3 sequences, approximately 26% observed once, and the top ten hold around a tenth. V gave up 1 base and J gave up 7 bases, with 13 bases separating them. The CDR3 length is 14 residues. Germline V gives CDR1 MNHNY, CDR2 SVGAGI (reference sequence). This clonotype is medium-sized within its sample.

The starting material was PBMCs, obtained after low-dose radiotherapy plus immunotherapy. This TCR was sampled from a male donor with prostate cancer. The rearrangement uses TRBV6-6 and TRBJ2-5; D might be TRBD2 (7 bases). CDR3: CASSYYEGGGTQYF. The CDR3, as DNA: TGTGCCAGCAGTTACTACGAGGGAGGGGGGACCCAGTACTTC.